The rows below give T cell receptor beta chains drawn from one sample of a study of OX40 agonist ivuxolimab in advanced cancers. Measured with immunoSEQ multiplex PCR; TCRdb has only the in-frame clones, and not every one. The sample includes approximately 80,000 clones, 75% to 95% of them seen just once. The sequenced sample was CD4+ or CD8+ T cells sorted from blood, obtained in a trial of the OX40 agonist ivuxolimab. The receptor set was obtained from an adult with an advanced solid tumor such as melanoma, head and neck, liver or kidney cancer. CDR3s include the opening cysteine and the closing phenylalanine or tryptophan. The D gene is left open where the match is weak. Size is stated for part of the rows, as once, few or many counts, or as a class when the clone is expanded.

12 TRBJ2-2 TRBV10-3 NA NA TGTGCCATCAGCACGAACACCGGGGAGCTGTTTTTT CAISTNTGELFF
15 TRBJ1-1 TRBV4-1 TRBD1 NA TGCGCCAGCAGCCCCGGACAGGGGACTCACACTGAAGCTTTCTTT CASSPGQGTHTEAFF
12 TRBJ2-3 TRBV30 NA NA TGTGCCTGGAGCGTTAGTAGAGATACGCAGTATTTT CAWSVSRDTQYF
18 TRBJ1-2 TRBV19 TRBD1 once TGTGCCAGTAGTATAATCGCCGATGGACAGGAAGGATATAATGGCTACACCTTC CASSIIADGQEGYNGYTF
17 TRBJ2-1 TRBV19 TRBD2 NA TGTGCCAGTAGTCTCTCCTCGACTAGCGGAGTCTACAATGAGCAGTTCTTC CASSLSSTSGVYNEQFF
14 TRBJ1-5 TRBV4-2 NA few TGTGCCAGCAGCCAAGGGACGGCCTATCAGCCCCAGCATTTT CASSQGTAYQPQHF
17 TRBJ2-1 TRBV4-3 TRBD2 NA TGCGCCAGCAGCCAACTCCCCGGACTAGCGGGTTACAATGAGCAGTTCTTC CASSQLPGLAGYNEQFF
15 TRBJ1-5 TRBV6-5 NA NA TGTGCCAGCAGTTCGTGGACAGACCGCAATCAGCCCCAGCATTTT CASSSWTDRNQPQHF
13 TRBJ1-1 TRBV4-3 NA NA TGCGCCAGCAGCCAAGACAGGAACACTGAAGCCTTCTTT CASSQDRNTEAFF
13 TRBJ2-7 TRBV27 NA NA TGTGCCAGCAGTCAGGGTCGGTTCTACGAGCAGTACTTC CASSQGRFYEQYF
11 TRBJ1-1 TRBV6-1 NA NA TGTGCCAGCAGTGACCCCCAGGGAACTTTCTTT CASSDPQGTFF
16 TRBJ2-7 TRBV7-9 NA NA TGTGCCAGCAGCTTAGCGCGTTCCGGGAGCTCCTACGAGCAGTACTTC CASSLARSGSSYEQYF
17 TRBJ1-1 TRBV28 TRBD1 NA TGTGCCAGCAGTTCACGACAGGGAGTTAGCCTGAACACTGAAGCTTTCTTT CASSSRQGVSLNTEAFF
15 TRBJ2-1 TRBV6-5 NA NA TGTGCCAGCAGCCTACAGGGCAGCTCCTACAATGAGCAGTTCTTC CASSLQGSSYNEQFF
17 TRBJ2-1 TRBV29-1 NA NA TGCAGCGTTGAAGGGGGCGTATTTGGCTACTCTTACAATGAGCAGTTCTTC CSVEGGVFGYSYNEQFF
13 TRBJ1-5 TRBV6-1 NA NA TGTGCCACCTCCCCTCAGGGAGCTCAGCCCCAGCATTTT CATSPQGAQPQHF